Following are 32 T cell receptor beta chains from one sample sequenced in a study of blood T cell repertoires in COVID-19. TCRdb keeps only in-frame clones here, not all; method: immunoSEQ multiplex PCR. The sample contains approximately 400,000 clones, around 88% of which appear only once. Sequenced sample: peripheral blood. These TCRs come from a woman aged 45-65 years with COVID-19, enrolled during active disease.

V gene TRBV30 combines with J gene TRBJ2-7, with 8 nucleotides matching TRBD1. Per germline, CDR1 GTSNPN and CDR2 SVGIG (reference sequence). The ends lost 4 bases at V and 2 bases at J; junction bases unmatched: 4. The CDR3 sequence is 13 residues long. CDR3 residues: CAWTLTGAYEQYF. In DNA, the CDR3 is TGTGCCTGGACATTGACAGGGGCCTACGAGCAGTACTTC.

The genes are TRBV30 and TRBJ2-7; 8 nucleotides match TRBD1. The V gene end was trimmed by 0 bases and the J gene end by 2 bases; junction bases not matched to a gene: 3. Looked up from germline, CDR1 is GTSNPN and CDR2 is SVGIG (reference sequence). This CDR3 is built from 14 residues. DNA for the CDR3: TGTGCCTGGAGTGTGCCAGGGGGCGCCTACGAGCAGTACTTC. This codes for CAWSVPGGAYEQYF.

The chain combines TRBV3-1 (or the pseudogene TRBV3-2) with TRBJ1-2; maybe TRBD1 (6 bases). Germline V gene lookup returns CDR1 LGHDT and CDR2 YNNKEL (reference sequence). This CDR3 is 14 amino acids long. V was clipped by 4 bases and J by 3 bases, with 12 bases between them. The CDR3 DNA sequence: TGTGCCAGCAGCCCGCGCGGACAGCACTATGGCTACACCTTC. Translation: CASSPRGQHYGYTF.

This clone appeared once. DNA of the CDR3: TGTGCCTGGAGTGTAATCCGGGGACAGGGGGTCATGAACACTGAAGCTTTCTTT. Amino acids: CAWSVIRGQGVMNTEAFF. The J gene is TRBJ1-1, the V gene TRBV30; 11 bases fit TRBD1. V shed 0 bases and J 0 bases; nucleotides not matched to a gene: 9. The CDR3 spans 18 residues. Germline-derived CDR1 and CDR2 are GTSNPN and SVGIG (reference sequence).

In this sample, this clone turned up once. CDR3 protein: CASSLVPGSNYGYTF. CDR3 nucleotides: TGCGCCAGCAGCTTGGTGCCAGGGTCTAACTATGGCTACACCTTC. The chain has TRBV5-1 and TRBJ1-2, with D tentatively TRBD1 (5 bases). CDR3 length: 15 amino acids. Trimming stripped 0 bases from V and 0 bases from J, with 9 bases between. Germline V CDR1 and CDR2: SGHRS, YFSETQ.

The rearrangement uses TRBV5-1 and TRBJ2-5, with 11 bases that match TRBD2. Trimming removed 4 bases from V and 5 bases from J; junction bases left unmatched: 16. The germline CDR1 and CDR2 sequences are SGHRS and YFSETQ. This CDR3 region has 18 residues. The CDR3 loop is CASSPLPGLADMRETQYF. DNA of the CDR3: TGCGCCAGCAGCCCTCTACCGGGACTAGCGGATATGAGGGAGACCCAGTACTTC. The variable domain in full, with the rest retrieved from reference TRBV5-1 and TRBJ2-5, is KAGVTQTPRYLIKTRGQQVTLSCSPISGHRSVSWYQQTPGQGLQFLFEYFSETQRNKGNFPGRFSGRQFSNSRSEMNVSTLELGDSALYLCASSPLPGLADMRETQYFGPGTRLLVL.

The chain is built from TRBV19 and TRBJ2-2; a possible D gene is TRBD2 (5 bases). This CDR3 comprises 15 residues. Trimming took 5 bases from V and 2 from J, leaving 12 bases between them. Germline CDR1 LNHDA, CDR2 SQIVND (reference sequence). In DNA, the CDR3 is TGTGCCAGTAGTCGTGCAGCGGCTAACACCGGGGAGCTGTTTTTT. Its protein is CASSRAAANTGELFF.

The genes are TRBV30 and TRBJ2-7; TRBD1 agrees at 8 bases. The germline V gene encodes CDR1 GTSNPN and CDR2 SVGIG (reference sequence). The CDR3 totals 14 residues. Unmatched junction bases numbered 4, after V lost 1 base and J lost 2 bases. The CDR3 nucleotides are TGTGCCTGGAGTGATTGGACAGGGCCCTACGAGCAGTACTTC. Protein product: CAWSDWTGPYEQYF. Combining the CDR3 with reference TRBV30 and TRBJ2-7 gives the whole variable domain SQTIHQWPATLVQPVGSPLSLECTVEGTSNPNLYWYRQAAGRGLQLLFYSVGIGQISSEVPQNLSASRPQDRQFILSSKKLLLSDSGFYLCAWSDWTGPYEQYFGPGTRLTVT.

This chain uses TRBV19 with TRBJ2-3; 12 positions agree with TRBD2. Germline V gene sequence: CDR1 LNHDA, CDR2 SQIVND (reference sequence). V shed 7 bases and J 4 bases; nucleotides not matched to a gene: 3. The CDR3 consists of 14 residues. The CDR3 protein is CASTGTSGPDTQYF. The DNA of the CDR3 is TGTGCCAGTACCGGGACTAGCGGGCCAGATACGCAGTATTTT.

The chain joins TRBV19 to TRBJ2-2; a possible D gene is TRBD1 (6 bases). The germline CDR1 and CDR2 sequences are LNHDA and SQIVND (reference sequence). V was clipped by 3 bases and J by 7 bases, with 9 bases between them. CDR3 length: 13 residues. CDR3 nucleotide sequence: TGTGCCAGTAGTATGACAGGCGACGGGGAGCTGTTTTTT. It is translated as CASSMTGDGELFF.

The V call is TRBV2, the J call TRBJ2-3, with 8 bases matching TRBD2. The V gene's germline CDR1 is SNHLY and CDR2 FYNNEI. The ends lost 5 bases at V and 1 base at J; junction bases unmatched: 5. This CDR3 contains 15 residues. Here the CDR3 DNA reads TGTGCCAGCAGTCTGGGGCGGGGGGGCACAGATACGCAGTATTTT. As protein: CASSLGRGGTDTQYF.

V usage is TRBV24-1 and J usage is TRBJ1-5; no definite D call. Looked up from germline, CDR1 is KGHDR and CDR2 is SFDVKD. Trimming took 5 bases from V and 6 from J, leaving 7 bases between them. The CDR3 has 12 amino acids. CDR3 loop: CATSARGQPQHF. Written as DNA, the CDR3 is TGTGCCACCAGTGCCCGGGGTCAGCCCCAGCATTTT.

The rearrangement joins TRBV5-4 to TRBJ1-2; D might be TRBD1 (5 bases). V lost 3 bases and J lost 6, with 18 bases in between. Germline V gene lookup returns CDR1 SGHNT and CDR2 YYREEE (reference sequence). The CDR3 totals 15 residues. CDR3 in amino acids: CASSSKKQVEDGYTF. CDR3 sequence (DNA): TGTGCCAGCAGCTCAAAAAAACAGGTGGAAGATGGCTACACCTTC.

The rearrangement joins TRBV2 to TRBJ2-1; D is ambiguous. This CDR3 has 14 amino acids. The ends were cut back, 0 bases at V and 7 bases at J, with 10 bases in the middle. The germline V gene encodes CDR1 SNHLY and CDR2 FYNNEI. The CDR3 nucleotides are TGTGCCAGCAGTGAAGCGCAGAGCGTTAATGAGCAGTTCTTC. It encodes CASSEAQSVNEQFF.

V usage is TRBV3-1 (or the pseudogene TRBV3-2) and J usage is TRBJ2-7; D is perhaps TRBD2 (5 bases). Per the germline V gene, CDR1 is LGHDT and CDR2 is YNNKEL (reference sequence). Deletions cut 3 bases from V and 0 bases from J, with 15 bases between. The CDR3 covers 16 residues. The CDR3 DNA sequence: TGTGCCAGCAGCCAGACCCTAGGACTCGCCTCCTACGAGCAGTACTTC. Translating it yields CASSQTLGLASYEQYF.

This chain uses TRBV5-1 with TRBJ2-1, with TRBD1 matching over 8 bases. This CDR3 has 17 amino acids. Germline V gene sequence: CDR1 SGHRS, CDR2 YFSETQ. The V gene end was trimmed by 4 bases and the J gene end by 0 bases; junction bases not matched to a gene: 9. The CDR3: CASSLGTGGSSYNEQFF. The CDR3 region has the DNA TGCGCCAGCAGCCTAGGTACAGGGGGGAGCTCCTACAATGAGCAGTTCTTC.

This rearrangement joins TRBV5-1 to TRBJ2-7, with D possibly being TRBD1 (5 bases). CDR3 length: 14 residues. Per the germline V gene, CDR1 is SGHRS and CDR2 is YFSETQ. The V end was cut by 0 bases, the J end by 3 bases, with 10 bases between. The CDR3 protein is CASSLAGAFYEQYF. In DNA, the CDR3 is TGCGCCAGCAGCTTGGCTGGGGCCTTCTACGAGCAGTACTTC.

The rearrangement links TRBV27 to TRBJ1-6; no definite D call. V was cut by 3 bases and J by 5 bases, with 11 bases left in between. The CDR3 consists of 15 residues. Germline V gene data show CDR1 as MNHEY and CDR2 as SMNVEV (reference sequence). The chain's CDR3 is CASSLRVYDNSPLHF. The CDR3 nucleotides read TGTGCCAGCAGTTTGAGGGTATATGATAATTCACCCCTCCACTTT.

The chain is built from TRBV5-8 and TRBJ2-3, with 9 bases matching TRBD1. The CDR3 extends over 14 amino acids. V shed 0 bases, J shed 5 bases, and the junction held 1 base outside the gene matches. CDR1 is SGHTS and CDR2 is YDEGEE in the germline V gene. In DNA, the CDR3 is TGTGCCAGCAGCTTGGGACAGGGGGTAGATACGCAGTATTTT. Amino acids: CASSLGQGVDTQYF. The full variable domain, rest sourced from reference TRBV5-8 and TRBJ2-3, is EAGVTQSPTHLIKTRGQQATLRCSPISGHTSVYWYQQALGLGLQFLLWYDEGEERNRGNFPPRFSGRQFPNYSSELNVNALELEDSALYLCASSLGQGVDTQYFGPGTRLTVL.

This rearrangement joins TRBV6-5 to TRBJ1-5; D gene unclear. Germline V gene data show CDR1 as MNHEY and CDR2 as SVGAGI. With 0 bases removed from V and 1 base from J, the gap between germline ends came to 7 bases. The CDR3 consists of 15 residues. This chain's CDR3 is CASSYSQTSNQPQHF. For the CDR3, the DNA is TGTGCCAGCAGTTACTCACAGACCAGCAATCAGCCCCAGCATTTT.

This chain links TRBV6-5 with TRBJ1-5; unclear D gene. This CDR3 has 13 residues. Deletions cut 5 bases from V and 6 bases from J, with 11 bases between. The V gene's germline CDR1 is MNHEY and CDR2 SVGAGI. CDR3 sequence: CASSMKPGQPQHF. The CDR3 DNA reads TGTGCCAGCAGTATGAAGCCGGGTCAGCCCCAGCATTTT.

A few counts support this clone. V usage is TRBV3-1 (or the pseudogene TRBV3-2) and J usage is TRBJ1-2; D is unclear. Germline V CDR1 and CDR2: LGHDT, YNNKEL (reference sequence). V was clipped by 0 bases and J by 8 bases, with 10 bases between them. CDR3 size: 13 residues. The CDR3 DNA reads as TGTGCCAGCAGCCAAGAGAGAGAATGGGGCTACACCTTC. Its protein product is CASSQEREWGYTF.

The J gene is TRBJ2-7, the V gene TRBV6-5; 9 nucleotides align to TRBD1. Germline CDR1 MNHEY, CDR2 SVGAGI. The V and J ends lost 6 bases and 3 bases, in that order; junction bases with no gene match: 6. This CDR3 is 14 amino acids long. The CDR3 DNA reads as TGTGCCAGCAGGCGTGGACAGGGGCTCTACGAGCAGTACTTC. This sequence encodes CASRRGQGLYEQYF.

This clone was counted a few times. The chain has TRBV7-9 and TRBJ1-1; no firm D call. V was cut by 4 bases and J by 6 bases, with 15 bases left in between. The CDR3 loop spans 14 amino acids. The germline V gene encodes CDR1 SEHNR and CDR2 FQNEAQ (reference sequence). In nucleotides, the CDR3 is TGTGCCAGCAGCTCCCGAGGAGGGATGGCTGAAGCTTTCTTT. As protein: CASSSRGGMAEAFF.

This chain joins TRBV19 and TRBJ2-7; 8 bases line up with TRBD2. V trimming: 1 base; J trimming: 1 base; junction bases outside the gene matches: 3. Looked up from germline, CDR1 is LNHDA and CDR2 is SQIVND (reference sequence). The CDR3 has 15 amino acids. The CDR3 region has the DNA TGTGCCAGTAGTATAGCGGGGGGGCAGTCCTACGAGCAGTACTTC. Protein product: CASSIAGGQSYEQYF.

The chain combines TRBV29-1 with TRBJ2-2; D perhaps matches TRBD2 (5 bases). V was cut by 3 bases and J by 4 bases, with 12 bases left in between. Germline CDR1 reads SQVTM; CDR2 reads ANQGSEA. The CDR3 contains 14 residues. CDR3 region: CSVDGVRGTGELFF. The CDR3 nucleotides read TGCAGCGTTGACGGGGTGAGAGGCACCGGGGAGCTGTTTTTT.

The chain employs TRBV6-5 and TRBJ2-7, with TRBD1 as a possible D gene (6 bases). The CDR3 runs 14 residues. V lost 4 bases, J lost 7 bases, and 17 bases lay in between. The germline CDR1 and CDR2 sequences are MNHEY and SVGAGI. CDR3 amino acids: CASSWGQGAREQYF. The CDR3 bases are TGTGCCAGCAGTTGGGGACAAGGGGCTCGGGAGCAGTACTTC.

The chain combines TRBV19 with TRBJ1-1; 9 nucleotides match TRBD1. V lost 5 bases to trimming and J lost 4 bases; unmatched junction nucleotides: 11. The CDR3 runs to 16 residues. Germline assignment: CDR1 LNHDA and CDR2 SQIVND (reference sequence). The CDR3 reads CASSLSRDRAGTEAFF. Written as DNA, the CDR3 is TGTGCCAGTAGTTTGTCCCGGGACAGGGCCGGCACTGAAGCTTTCTTT.

V and J are TRBV2 and TRBJ1-6, with D hard to call. The CDR3 runs 12 residues. Trimming removed 10 bases from V and 6 bases from J, with 10 bases in between. Germline V gives CDR1 SNHLY, CDR2 FYNNEI. CDR3 in amino acids: CAIERPNSPLHF. CDR3 DNA: TGTGCCATAGAGAGGCCTAATTCACCCCTCCACTTT. The variable domain in full, with the rest retrieved from reference TRBV2 and TRBJ1-6, is EPEVTQTPSHQVTQMGQEVILRCVPISNHLYFYWYRQILGQKVEFLVSFYNNEISEKSEIFDDQFSVERPDGSNFTLKIRSTKLEDSAMYFCAIERPNSPLHFGNGTRLTVT.

The chain recombines TRBV5-1 with TRBJ2-1; possibly TRBD2 for D (7 bases). Per germline, CDR1 SGHRS and CDR2 YFSETQ. Trimming removed 2 bases at V and 4 bases at J, with 13 bases between. This CDR3 spans 15 amino acids. DNA for the CDR3: TGCGCCAGCAGCTTTGAGGGGGGGCGGTACAATGAGCAGTTCTTC. This translates into CASSFEGGRYNEQFF.

V and J are TRBV13 and TRBJ2-3; TRBD1 matches 9 bases. This CDR3 spans 17 amino acids. V lost 5 bases and J lost 2; bases outside the gene matches: 11. In germline, CDR1 is PRHDT, CDR2 FYEKMQ (reference sequence). The CDR3 coding sequence is TGTGCCAGCAGCGCCACGACAGGGGGGGCCTCCACAGATACGCAGTATTTT. Protein product: CASSATTGGASTDTQYF.

This clone was observed a single time. V usage is TRBV9 and J usage is TRBJ1-5; D uncertain. V was pared by 0 bases and J by 0 bases, with 7 bases between. Germline V gene lookup returns CDR1 SGDLS and CDR2 YYNGEE. This CDR3 has 15 amino acids. Written as DNA, the CDR3 is TGTGCCAGCAGCGTAGGTCACAGTAGCAATCAGCCCCAGCATTTT. It translates to CASSVGHSSNQPQHF.